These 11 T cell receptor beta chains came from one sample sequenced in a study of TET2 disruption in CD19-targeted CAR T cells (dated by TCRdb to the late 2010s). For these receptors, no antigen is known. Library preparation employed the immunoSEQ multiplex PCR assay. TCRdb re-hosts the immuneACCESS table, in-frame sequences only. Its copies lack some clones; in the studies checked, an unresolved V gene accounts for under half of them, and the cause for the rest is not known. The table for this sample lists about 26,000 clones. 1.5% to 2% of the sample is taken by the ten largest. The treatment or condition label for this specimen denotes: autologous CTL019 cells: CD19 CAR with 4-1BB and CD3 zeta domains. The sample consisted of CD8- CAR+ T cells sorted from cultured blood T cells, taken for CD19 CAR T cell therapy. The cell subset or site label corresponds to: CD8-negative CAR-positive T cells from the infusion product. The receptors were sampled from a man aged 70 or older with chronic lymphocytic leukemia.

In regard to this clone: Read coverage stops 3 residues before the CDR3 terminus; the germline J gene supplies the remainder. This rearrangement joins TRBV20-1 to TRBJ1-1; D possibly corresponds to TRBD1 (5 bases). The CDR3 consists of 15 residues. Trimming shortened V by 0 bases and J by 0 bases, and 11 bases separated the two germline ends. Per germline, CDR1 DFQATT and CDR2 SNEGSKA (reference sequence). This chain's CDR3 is CSAREPKGMNTEAFF. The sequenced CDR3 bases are TGCAGTGCTAGAGAACCCAAGGGGATGAACACTGAA.

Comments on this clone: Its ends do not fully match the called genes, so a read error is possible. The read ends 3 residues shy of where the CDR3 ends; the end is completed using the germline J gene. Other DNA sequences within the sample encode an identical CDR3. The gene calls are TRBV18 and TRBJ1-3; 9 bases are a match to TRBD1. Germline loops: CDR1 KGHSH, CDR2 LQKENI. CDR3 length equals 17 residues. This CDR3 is CASSPPSRDRAGNTIYF. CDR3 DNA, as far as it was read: TGTGCCAGCTCACCCCCAAGCCGGGACAGGGCTGGAAACACT.

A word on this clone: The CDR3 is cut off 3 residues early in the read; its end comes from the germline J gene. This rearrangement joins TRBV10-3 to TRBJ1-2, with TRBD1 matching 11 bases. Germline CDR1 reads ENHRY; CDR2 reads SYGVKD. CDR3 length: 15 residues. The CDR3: CAIRGDRGEHNDYTF. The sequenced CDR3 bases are TGTGCCATCAGGGGGGACAGGGGGGAACATAATGAC.

The CDR3 loop is CASSPQTGNYGQYF. Partial CDR3 DNA: TGTGCCAGCTCACCACAGACAGGGAACTATGGT. J is TRBJ2-4 and V is TRBV18; 7 nucleotides agree with TRBD1. The CDR3 end falls 3 residues outside the read, so it is completed with the germline J gene. Germline V gene sequence: CDR1 KGHSH, CDR2 LQKENI. There are 14 residues in the CDR3. Drawing the rest from reference TRBV18 and TRBJ2-4, the complete variable domain is NAGVMQNPRHLVRRRGQEARLRCSPMKGHSHVYWYRQLPEEGLKFMVYLQKENIIDESGMPKERFSAEFPKEGPSILRIQQVVRGDSAAYFCASSPQTGNYGQYFGAGTRLSVL.

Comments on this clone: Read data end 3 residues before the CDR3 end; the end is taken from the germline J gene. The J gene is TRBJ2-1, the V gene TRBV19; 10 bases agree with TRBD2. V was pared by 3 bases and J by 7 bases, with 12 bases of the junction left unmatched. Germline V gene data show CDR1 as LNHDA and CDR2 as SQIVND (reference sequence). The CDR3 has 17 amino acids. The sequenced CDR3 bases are TGTGCCAGTAGTATCTCCGCAAGCGGGGGGGCCTCTAATGAG. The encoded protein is CASSISASGGASNE. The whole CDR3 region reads CASSISASGGASNEQFF. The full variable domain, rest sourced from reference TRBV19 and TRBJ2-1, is DGGITQSPKYLFRKEGQNVTLSCEQNLNHDAMYWYRQDPGQGLRLIYYSQIVNDFQKGDIAEGYSVSREKKESFPLTVTSAQKNPTAFYLCASSISASGGASNEQFFGPGTRLTVL.

The chain's CDR3 is CSATVQGRYEQYF. The CDR3 DNA, read in part, is TGCAGTGCTACGGTGCAGGGAAGGTACGAG. V and J are TRBV20-1 and TRBJ2-7; TRBD1 is a possible D gene (5 bases). The observed sequence ends 3 residues before the CDR3 terminus, with the missing tail filled in from the germline J gene. Germline values: CDR1 DFQATT, CDR2 SNEGSKA (reference sequence). V was shortened by 4 bases and J by 4 bases, with 14 bases between the two germline ends. The CDR3 sequence is 13 residues long.

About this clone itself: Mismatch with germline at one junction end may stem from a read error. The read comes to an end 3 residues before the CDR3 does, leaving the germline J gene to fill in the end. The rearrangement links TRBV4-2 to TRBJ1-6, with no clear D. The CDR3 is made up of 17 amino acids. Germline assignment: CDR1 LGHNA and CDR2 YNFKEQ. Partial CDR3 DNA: TGCGCCAGCAGCCAAGATGTCCCCAGGCACGGTAATTCACCC. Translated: CASSQDVPRHGNSP. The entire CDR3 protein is CASSQDVPRHGNSPLHF.

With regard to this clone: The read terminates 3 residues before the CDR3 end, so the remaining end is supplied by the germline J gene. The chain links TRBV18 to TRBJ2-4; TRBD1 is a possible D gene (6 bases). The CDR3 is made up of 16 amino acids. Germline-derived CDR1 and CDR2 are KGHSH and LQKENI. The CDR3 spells CASSPPRTEIDYGQYF. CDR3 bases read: TGTGCCAGCTCACCACCCAGGACAGAAATTGACTATGGT. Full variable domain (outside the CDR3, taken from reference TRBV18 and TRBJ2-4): NAGVMQNPRHLVRRRGQEARLRCSPMKGHSHVYWYRQLPEEGLKFMVYLQKENIIDESGMPKERFSAEFPKEGPSILRIQQVVRGDSAAYFCASSPPRTEIDYGQYFGAGTRLSVL.

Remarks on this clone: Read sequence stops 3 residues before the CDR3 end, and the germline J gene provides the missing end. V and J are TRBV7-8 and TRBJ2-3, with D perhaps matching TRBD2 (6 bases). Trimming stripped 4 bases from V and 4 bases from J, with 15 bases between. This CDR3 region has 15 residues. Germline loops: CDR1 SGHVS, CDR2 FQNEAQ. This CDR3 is CASSSGRGVSDTQYF. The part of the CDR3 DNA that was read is TGTGCCAGCAGCTCCGGGCGGGGCGTGTCAGATACG.

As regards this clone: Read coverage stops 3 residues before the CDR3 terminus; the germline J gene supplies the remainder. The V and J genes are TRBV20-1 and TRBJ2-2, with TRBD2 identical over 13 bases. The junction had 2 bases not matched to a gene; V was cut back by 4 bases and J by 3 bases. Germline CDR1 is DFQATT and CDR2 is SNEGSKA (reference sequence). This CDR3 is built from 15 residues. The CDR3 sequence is CSATGLAGDTGELFF. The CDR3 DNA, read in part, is TGCAGTGCTACCGGACTAGCGGGGGACACCGGGGAG.

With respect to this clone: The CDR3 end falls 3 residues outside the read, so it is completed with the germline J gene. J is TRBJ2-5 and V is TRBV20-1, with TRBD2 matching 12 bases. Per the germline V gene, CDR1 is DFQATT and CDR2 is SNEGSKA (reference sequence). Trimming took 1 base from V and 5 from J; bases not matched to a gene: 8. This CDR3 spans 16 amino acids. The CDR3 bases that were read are TGCAGTGCTAGAGTCCCTAGCGGGGGGGCCTTGGAGACC. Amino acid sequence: CSARVPSGGALET. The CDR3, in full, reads CSARVPSGGALETQYF.